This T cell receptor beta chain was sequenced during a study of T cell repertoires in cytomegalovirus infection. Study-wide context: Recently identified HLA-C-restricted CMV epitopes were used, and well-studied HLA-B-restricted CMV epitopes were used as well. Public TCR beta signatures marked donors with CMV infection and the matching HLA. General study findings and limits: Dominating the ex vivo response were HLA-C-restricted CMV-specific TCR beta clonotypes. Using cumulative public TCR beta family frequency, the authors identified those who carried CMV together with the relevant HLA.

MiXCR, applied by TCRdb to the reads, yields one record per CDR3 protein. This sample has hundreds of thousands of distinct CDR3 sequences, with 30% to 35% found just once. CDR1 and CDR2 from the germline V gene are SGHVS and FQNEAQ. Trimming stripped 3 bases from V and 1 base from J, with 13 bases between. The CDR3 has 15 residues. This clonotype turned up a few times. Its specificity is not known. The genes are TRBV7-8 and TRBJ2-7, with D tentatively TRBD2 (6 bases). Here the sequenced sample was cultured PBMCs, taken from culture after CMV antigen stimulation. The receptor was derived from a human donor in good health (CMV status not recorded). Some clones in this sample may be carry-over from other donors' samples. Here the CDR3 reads CASSFSPGTSYEQYF. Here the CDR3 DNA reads TGTGCCAGCAGCTTTTCCCCGGGGACTTCCTACGAGCAGTACTTC.